This T cell receptor (beta chain) came from a study of cytomegalovirus exposure and HLA in healthy donors. Across the whole study: Most genotyped donors, around four fifths of 398, had Caucasian-associated genetic ancestry. Study results and limitations: Later on, an analysis found that several of the most significant clusters appeared to be linked to common viral pathogens, which included parvovirus B19.

The CDR3 loop spans 11 amino acids. Germline CDR1 is SEHNR and CDR2 is FQNEAQ (reference sequence). Between the trimmed V and J ends, which lost 5 bases and 5 bases, there was a span of 5 bases. Regarding this clone: Its antigen is unidentified. Other nucleotide sequences from this sample produce the same CDR3.

PCR was performed using 60 Vbeta and 13 Jbeta primers. Clones were sequenced by immunoSEQ multiplex PCR, and TCRdb holds only the in-frame ones, with some missing. The sample lists under 200,000 clones, around 82% seen once, with 0.38% in the top ten. Source material: PBMCs. This chain links TRBV7-9 with TRBJ2-3; D uncertain. The source of this sequence is a boy younger than 10 in good health and CMV-seronegative. The CDR3 reads CASSPRDTQYF. The CDR3 DNA follows: TGTGCCAGCAGCCCGAGAGATACGCAGTATTTT. Complete variable domain (other parts from reference TRBV7-9 and TRBJ2-3): DTGVSQNPRHKITKRGQNVTFRCDPISEHNRLYWYRQTLGQGPEFLTYFQNEAQLEKSRLLSDRFSAERPKGSFSTLEIQRTEQGDSAMYLCASSPRDTQYFGPGTRLTVL.